This T cell receptor (beta chain) was observed in a study of T-cell memory formation after mild COVID-19. TCRdb used MiXCR to reprocess the 5' RACE reads, holding one entry per CDR3 protein. The sample records approximately 350,000 distinct CDR3 sequences, approximately 15% being singletons. A word on this clonotype: What it binds is not known.

This CDR3 is 14 amino acids long. Germline CDR1 and CDR2: LGHDT and YNNKEL (reference sequence). V lost 5 bases, J lost 10 bases, and 17 bases lay in between. Study-wide results and caveats: Second-wave clones peaking on day 37 lacked confirmed SARS-CoV-2 specificity. Later expanders leaned CD4+, whereas clones that contracted between day 15 and 85 were balanced CD4/CD8.

Sample: PBMCs or a T cell subset sorted from them (not recorded which). This receptor was identified in a man aged 18 to 29 who had mild COVID-19 (a few samples of this study predate the infection). Cell type and time point are not known. This rearrangement joins TRBV3-1 to TRBJ1-4, with TRBD1 as a possible D gene (5 bases). The CDR3 DNA reads as TGTGCCAGCAGCTATGGGACCGAATCCCTAAAACTGTTTTTT. It is translated as CASSYGTESLKLFF.